These 8 T cell receptor beta chains were all obtained from the same sample, sequenced in a study of blood T cells in healthy people across ages. Primers used in a second PCR of roughly 6 to 11 cycles were a sample-barcoded 5' primer and a J-beta primer mix. TCRdb re-called the 5' RACE reads with MiXCR, one entry per CDR3 protein. The top ten clones hold about 21% of a sample with fewer than 2,000,000 distinct CDR3 sequences, roughly two fifths of them seen once. Material for sequencing was blood. The receptors were gathered from a human donor in good health.

The chain carries TRBV28 and TRBJ2-6; 10 bases agree with TRBD1. Germline V lookup: CDR1 MDHEN, CDR2 SYDVKM. The CDR3 consists of 17 residues. V gave up 7 bases and J gave up 0 bases; unmatched junction bases: 6. The CDR3 DNA reads as TGTGCCAGCATTAGCGGGACAGGGGCCTCTGGGGCCAACGTCCTGACTTTC. Its protein product is CASISGTGASGANVLTF.

This clonotype was seen only a few times. V is TRBV12-3 or TRBV12-4 and J is TRBJ1-1; maybe TRBD1 (5 bases). Between the trimmed V and J ends, which lost 5 bases and 3 bases, there was a span of 13 bases. The CDR3 contains 14 residues. The CDR3 region has the DNA TGTGCCAGCAGTCCCCCGTGGGGACACACTGAAGCTTTCTTT. It translates to CASSPPWGHTEAFF.

This clonotype has more than one count but fewer than ten. The V call is TRBV29-1, the J call TRBJ2-1; TRBD1 matches 8 bases. There are 13 residues in the CDR3. Germline CDR1 SQVTM, CDR2 ANQGSEA. J lost 7 bases, V lost 4 bases, and 6 bases had no gene match. The CDR3 DNA follows: TGCAGCGTTGGTCCCAGGGGGCAAAATGAGCAGTTCTTC. Residues: CSVGPRGQNEQFF.

Points on this clonotype: Being one base from a much bigger clone, this may be a read error. The V and J genes are TRBV24-1 and TRBJ1-2; D is perhaps TRBD1 (5 bases). Between the trimmed V and J ends, which lost 3 bases and 7 bases, there was a span of 11 bases. Germline V gives CDR1 KGHDR, CDR2 SFDVKD. This CDR3 region has 13 residues. CDR3 in DNA: TGTGCCACCAGTGATGAGGGGACCTCTGGCTACACCTTC. Translated: CATSDEGTSGYTF.

CDR3 sequence (DNA): TGTGCCAGCACCAGCCGTGGGGAGACGAACACCGGGGAGCTGTTTTTT. Its translation: CASTSRGETNTGELFF. This chain connects TRBV7-2 to TRBJ2-2; tentatively, D is TRBD2 (5 bases). The CDR3 extends over 16 amino acids. The germline V gene encodes CDR1 SGHTA and CDR2 FQGNSA. The V and J ends lost 7 bases and 0 bases respectively, with 15 bases between them. Based on the CDR3 plus reference TRBV7-2 and TRBJ2-2, the full variable domain is GAGVSQSPSNKVTEKGKDVELRCDPISGHTALYWYRQSLGQGLEFLIYFQGNSAPDKSGLPSDRFSAERTGGSVSTLTIQRTQQEDSAVYLCASTSRGETNTGELFFGEGSRLTVL.

The chain couples TRBV9 to TRBJ1-3; D is possibly TRBD1 (6 bases). The CDR3 is 17 residues long. CDR1 and CDR2 (germline): SGDLS, YYNGEE. Between the trimmed V and J ends, which lost 4 bases and 1 base, there was a span of 18 bases. This CDR3 reads CASSPQGGGVSGNTIYF. CDR3 in DNA: TGTGCCAGCAGCCCCCAAGGGGGGGGAGTGTCTGGAAACACCATATATTTT.

The chain couples TRBV7-2 to TRBJ2-7; 10 bases align to TRBD1. From germline, CDR1 is SGHTA and CDR2 FQGNSA. The CDR3 has 13 residues. V gave up 7 bases and J gave up 7 bases; unmatched junction bases: 7. CDR3 sequence reads: CASTLTGGREQYF. The CDR3 DNA follows: TGTGCCAGCACCCTGACAGGGGGCCGGGAGCAGTACTTC. Looking up the rest from reference TRBV7-2 and TRBJ2-7 gives the full variable domain: GAGVSQSPSNKVTEKGKDVELRCDPISGHTALYWYRQSLGQGLEFLIYFQGNSAPDKSGLPSDRFSAERTGGSVSTLTIQRTQQEDSAVYLCASTLTGGREQYFGPGTRLTVT.

This clonotype has more than one count but fewer than ten. The V and J genes are TRBV12-3 or TRBV12-4 and TRBJ2-5, with no clear D. Deletions cut 0 bases from V and 1 base from J, with 9 bases between. CDR3 length: 15 residues. The chain's CDR3 is CASSLALRIQETQYF. DNA of the CDR3: TGTGCCAGCAGTTTAGCGTTACGGATCCAAGAGACCCAGTACTTC.